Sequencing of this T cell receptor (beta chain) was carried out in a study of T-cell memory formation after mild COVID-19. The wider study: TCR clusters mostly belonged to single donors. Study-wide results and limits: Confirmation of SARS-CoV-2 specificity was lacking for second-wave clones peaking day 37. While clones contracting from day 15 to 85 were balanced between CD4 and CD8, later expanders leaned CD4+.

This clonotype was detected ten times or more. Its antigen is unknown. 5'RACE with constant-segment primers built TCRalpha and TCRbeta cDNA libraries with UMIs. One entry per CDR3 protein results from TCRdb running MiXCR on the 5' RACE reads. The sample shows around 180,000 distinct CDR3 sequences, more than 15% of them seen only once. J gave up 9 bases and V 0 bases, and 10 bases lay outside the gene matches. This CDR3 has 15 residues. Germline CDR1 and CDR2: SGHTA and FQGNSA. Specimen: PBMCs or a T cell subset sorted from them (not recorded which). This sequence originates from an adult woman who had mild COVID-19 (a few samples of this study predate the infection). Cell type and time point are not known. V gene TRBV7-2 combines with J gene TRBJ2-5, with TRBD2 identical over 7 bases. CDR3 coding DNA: TGTGCCAGCAGCTTAGCGGCGGGGGAGGCGACCTCCCAGTACTTC. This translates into CASSLAAGEATSQYF.